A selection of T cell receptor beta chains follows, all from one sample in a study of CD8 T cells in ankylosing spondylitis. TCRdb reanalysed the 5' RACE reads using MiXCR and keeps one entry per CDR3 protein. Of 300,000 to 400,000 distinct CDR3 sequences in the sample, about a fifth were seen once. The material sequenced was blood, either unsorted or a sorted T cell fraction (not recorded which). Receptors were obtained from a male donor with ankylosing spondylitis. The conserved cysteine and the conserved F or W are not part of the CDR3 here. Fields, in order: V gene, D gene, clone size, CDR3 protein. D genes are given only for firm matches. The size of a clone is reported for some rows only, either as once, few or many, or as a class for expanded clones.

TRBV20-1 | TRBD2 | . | SASELAGGGTDTQY
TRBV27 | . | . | ASTRRVSDQGYTQY
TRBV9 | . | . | ASSMGLFTGELF
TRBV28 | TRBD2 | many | ASSFPASGRVGDTQY
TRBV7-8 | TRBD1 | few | ASSRQGRDTGELF
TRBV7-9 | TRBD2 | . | ASSWTSGDEQF
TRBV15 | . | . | ATSRDEADTQY
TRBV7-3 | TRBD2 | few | ASSIGLAASTDTQY
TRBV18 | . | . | ASSPPTPESSYNEQF
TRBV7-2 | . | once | ASSLVSGHSYNEQF
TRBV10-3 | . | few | ATHAGAGDPKSNQPQH
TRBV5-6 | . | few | ASSFRATTDTQY
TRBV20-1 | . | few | SARDAAFYEQY
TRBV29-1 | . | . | SVGTWGNIQY
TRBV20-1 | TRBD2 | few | SASAGTSGRDSYEQY
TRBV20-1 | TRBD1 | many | SAREDRGRPTNEKLF
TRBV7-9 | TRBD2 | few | ASSLSLSGGGNEQF
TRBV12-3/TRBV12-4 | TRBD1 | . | ASSPDRGEQF
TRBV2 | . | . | ASSDTPPILSGYEQF
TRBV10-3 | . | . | AISDKAMSF
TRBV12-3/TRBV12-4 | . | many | ASHGVAPYNEQF
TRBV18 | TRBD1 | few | ASSRTTGAGPEQY
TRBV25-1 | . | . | ASSGPRRGRGHNEQF